These 26 T cell receptor beta chains came from one sample sequenced in a study of molecular identifiers for immune sequencing clone quantification. TCRdb re-derived calls from the PCR reads in MiXCR, one entry per CDR3 protein. The sample lists approximately 680,000 distinct CDR3 sequences, 25% seen once, with 0.6% to 0.9% in the top ten. Sequencing input: naive CD8+ T cells from blood, with Jurkat cell RNA spiked in. Subset here: FACS-sorted CD8+CD4-CCR7+CD45RA+ naive T cells. The source of these receptors is a human donor in good health. Some libraries in this study had Jurkat cell RNA spiked in.

With regard to this clonotype: A much more abundant neighbour one base away suggests this may be a read error. The chain uses TRBV6-5 and TRBJ1-4; D might be TRBD1 (5 bases). This CDR3 has 14 amino acids. Germline V gene sequence: CDR1 MNHEY, CDR2 SVGAGI. The CDR3 spells CASSLLGDDEKLCF. The CDR3 DNA is TGTGCCAGCAGTTTGCTAGGGGACGATGAAAAACTGTGTTTT.

This clonotype was seen only once. A read error may explain this, as a much larger clone is one base away. The genes are TRBV25-1 and TRBJ1-1; 9 positions agree with TRBD1. The CDR3 has 15 amino acids. Germline V gene lookup returns CDR1 MGHDK and CDR2 SYGVNS. The CDR3 loop reads CANSLTGTGLTEAFF. CDR3 bases: TGTGCCAACAGTTTAACCGGGACAGGGCTCACTGAAGCTTTCTTT. The whole variable domain, remainder taken from reference TRBV25-1 and TRBJ1-1, is EADIYQTPRYLVIGTGKKITLECSQTMGHDKMYWYQQDPGMELHLIHYSYGVNSTEKGDLSSESTVSRIRTEHFPLTLESARPSHTSQYLCANSLTGTGLTEAFFGQGTRLTVV.

This clonotype was seen at least ten times. J is TRBJ2-1 and V is TRBV20-1, with D unresolved. This CDR3 has 12 residues. Germline CDR1 and CDR2: DFQATT and SNEGSKA (reference sequence). V was cut by 6 bases and J by 3 bases, with 9 bases left in between. The CDR3 sequence: CSAPGYYNEQFF. CDR3 nucleotide sequence: TGCAGTGCCCCAGGCTACTACAATGAGCAGTTCTTC.

In its sample, this clonotype was seen a few times. The genes are TRBV9 and TRBJ2-1; no definite D call. Trimming cost V 2 bases and J 2 bases, with 14 bases left between them. The CDR3 length is 16 residues. CDR1 and CDR2 (germline): SGDLS, YYNGEE. The CDR3 DNA follows: TGTGCCAGCAGCGTCATGGTTTCATCCCCCTACAATGAGCAGTTCTTC. Translation gives CASSVMVSSPYNEQFF.

At least ten counts were recorded for this clonotype. The V call is TRBV20-1, the J call TRBJ2-7, with 7 bases identical to TRBD1. Germline V lookup: CDR1 DFQATT, CDR2 SNEGSKA (reference sequence). The ends lost 0 bases at V and 4 bases at J; junction bases unmatched: 6. The CDR3 is 14 residues long. The CDR3 is CSARDRQGLYEQYF. DNA for the CDR3: TGCAGTGCTAGAGACCGACAGGGATTATACGAGCAGTACTTC.

This clonotype was counted many times. The chain uses TRBV4-3 and TRBJ2-7; the D gene is possibly TRBD1 (5 bases). This CDR3 region has 14 residues. Trimming left V 1 base short and J 4 bases short, with 11 bases between. Germline lookup yields CDR1 LGHNA and CDR2 YSLEER. The CDR3: CASSQAAGQYEQYF. CDR3 nucleotide sequence: TGCGCCAGCAGCCAAGCGGCAGGGCAGTACGAGCAGTACTTC.

This clonotype was counted ten times or more. The chain is built from TRBV19 and TRBJ2-2; 7 nucleotides line up with TRBD2. The trim removed 5 bases at V and 8 bases at J, leaving 8 bases unmatched. The germline CDR1 and CDR2 sequences are LNHDA and SQIVND (reference sequence). This CDR3 has 14 residues. The CDR3 region is CASSVGTTAGELFF. The CDR3 DNA sequence: TGTGCCAGTAGTGTAGGGACTACAGCAGGGGAGCTGTTTTTT.

This clonotype was seen only a few times. The CDR3: CASSPSEGAYNEQFF. CDR3 in DNA: TGTGCCAGCAGCCCTTCCGAAGGGGCCTACAATGAGCAGTTCTTC. This sequence joins TRBV3-1 and TRBJ2-1, with a possible D match to TRBD1 (5 bases). The V gene's germline CDR1 is LGHDT and CDR2 YNNKEL (reference sequence). The V end was cut by 4 bases, the J end by 2 bases, with 12 bases between. The CDR3 totals 15 residues.

The chain recombines TRBV7-8 with TRBJ2-7; 7 bases are a match to TRBD2. The CDR3 has 14 residues. Germline V gene lookup returns CDR1 SGHVS and CDR2 FQNEAQ. The V and J ends lost 4 bases and 3 bases, in that order; junction bases with no gene match: 6. The CDR3 spells CASSSTGGHYEQYF. CDR3 DNA sequence: TGTGCCAGCAGCTCCACGGGAGGACACTACGAGCAGTACTTC.

This clonotype was detected ten times or more. This rearrangement joins TRBV18 to TRBJ2-7; D is uncertain. The V end lost 2 bases, the J end lost 7 bases, and 9 bases lay between the germline ends. Germline lookup yields CDR1 KGHSH and CDR2 LQKENI. The CDR3 loop spans 12 amino acids. CDR3 nucleotides: TGTGCCAGCTCACCAAGAAACGGGGAGCAGTACTTC. It encodes CASSPRNGEQYF.

The sample holds many counts of this clonotype. The V gene is TRBV2, the J gene TRBJ1-4; D gene ambiguous. V lost 2 bases, J lost 5 bases, and 9 bases lay in between. The CDR3 contains 14 residues. CDR1 and CDR2 (germline): SNHLY, FYNNEI. CDR3 DNA: TGTGCCAGCAGTGAAAGGGCCTTGAATGAAAAACTGTTTTTT. This encodes CASSERALNEKLFF.

This clonotype was observed a handful of times. The chain recombines TRBV4-3 with TRBJ2-5, with D unresolved. This CDR3 contains 14 residues. V gave up 1 base and J gave up 1 base, with 7 bases separating them. The germline V gene has CDR1 LGHNA and CDR2 YSLEER. CDR3 sequence reads: CASSQGLFQETQYF. Here the CDR3 DNA reads TGCGCCAGCAGCCAAGGTCTTTTCCAAGAGACCCAGTACTTC.

This clonotype has a count of ten or more. V gene TRBV20-1 combines with J gene TRBJ2-7, with D possibly TRBD1 on 5 matching bases. Germline CDR1 reads DFQATT; CDR2 reads SNEGSKA (reference sequence). Trimming removed 3 bases from V and 2 bases from J, with 17 bases in between. The CDR3 totals 15 residues. The CDR3 bases are TGCAGTGCTAGGGGGTCACAGGTGATTACCTACGAGCAGTACTTC. Amino acid sequence: CSARGSQVITYEQYF.

Only a few counts were recorded for this clonotype. This chain joins TRBV20-1 and TRBJ2-3, with 9 nucleotides matching TRBD1. Germline V gene data show CDR1 as DFQATT and CDR2 as SNEGSKA (reference sequence). J gave up 3 bases and V 6 bases, and 7 bases lay outside the gene matches. The CDR3 covers 14 residues. As DNA, the CDR3 is TGCAGTGCGAGCTCCGGGACAGGGACAGATACGCAGTATTTT. This sequence encodes CSASSGTGTDTQYF.

Comment on this clonotype: A much larger clone is a single base away; this may be a read error. The genes are TRBV5-3 and TRBJ1-4; D gene ambiguous. TRBV5-3 counts as an open reading frame of uncertain function. This CDR3 has 16 residues. CDR3: CASSLEGGPTNEILFF. For the CDR3, the DNA is TGTGCCAGCAGCTTGGAAGGCGGGCCCACTAATGAAATACTGTTTTTT.

V gene TRBV7-9 combines with J gene TRBJ1-1; weak D call: TRBD1 (5 bases). The CDR3 is 12 residues long. V shed 5 bases and J shed 11 bases, with 15 bases lying between them. Germline CDR1 reads SEHNR; CDR2 reads FQNEAQ (reference sequence). This chain's CDR3 is CASSMMGGEAFF. For the CDR3, the DNA is TGTGCCAGCAGCATGATGGGGGGGGAGGCTTTCTTT.

With respect to this clonotype: The junction does not match germline at one end; this may be a read error. The rearrangement joins TRBV20-1 to TRBJ2-5; 11 positions agree with TRBD1. Germline V gives CDR1 DFQATT, CDR2 SNEGSKA (reference sequence). This CDR3 has 17 amino acids. The CDR3 spells CSAEPKDRGRLMETRYF. CDR3 coding DNA: TGCAGTGCTGAACCTAAGGACAGGGGGCGCCTGATGGAGACCCGGTACTTC.

This clonotype was recorded many times. The DNA for the CDR3 is TGTGCCAGCAGTTCCCGGACGGGACTAGCGGGAGCGGATACGCAGTATTTT. This sequence encodes CASSSRTGLAGADTQYF. This sequence joins TRBV28 and TRBJ2-3; TRBD2 aligns across 14 bases. V dropped 4 bases and J dropped 6; count of bases not matched to a gene: 9. The CDR3 contains 17 residues. The V gene's germline CDR1 is MDHEN and CDR2 SYDVKM.

A word on this clonotype: Compared with germline, one end of the junction differs, possibly owing to a read error. V and J are TRBV28 and TRBJ2-7; possibly TRBD2 for D (6 bases). This CDR3 contains 15 residues. Per the germline V gene, CDR1 is MDHEN and CDR2 is SYDVKM. The CDR3 protein is CASSFRGPASGEQHF. CDR3 in DNA: TGTGCCAGCAGTTTCCGCGGACCCGCATCGGGGGAGCAGCACTTC. Complete variable domain (other parts from reference TRBV28 and TRBJ2-7): DVKVTQSSRYLVKRTGEKVFLECVQDMDHENMFWYRQDPGLGLRLIYFSYDVKMKEKGDIPEGYSVSREKKERFSLILESASTNQTSMYLCASSFRGPASGEQHFGPGTRLTVT.

This clonotype was counted many times. V usage is TRBV9 and J usage is TRBJ2-3, with TRBD1 matching over 8 bases. Germline V gene data show CDR1 as SGDLS and CDR2 as YYNGEE. The CDR3 loop spans 15 amino acids. V trimming: 3 bases; J trimming: 6 bases; junction bases outside the gene matches: 9. Here the CDR3 reads CASSGWDRRSDTQYF. For the CDR3, the DNA is TGTGCCAGCAGCGGCTGGGACAGGAGGTCGGATACGCAGTATTTT.

This clonotype was seen a handful of times. This chain uses TRBV4-3 with TRBJ1-2; D is perhaps TRBD1 (5 bases). This CDR3 has 14 amino acids. Germline V gene lookup returns CDR1 LGHNA and CDR2 YSLEER. The ends were cut back, 0 bases at V and 2 bases at J, with 7 bases in the middle. The CDR3 DNA is TGCGCCAGCAGCCAAGATCGGACAAACTATGGCTACACCTTC. Protein product: CASSQDRTNYGYTF.

This clonotype was found a few times. V gene TRBV27 combines with J gene TRBJ2-1, with a possible D match to TRBD2 (6 bases). The CDR3 has 12 amino acids. The germline V gene encodes CDR1 MNHEY and CDR2 SMNVEV (reference sequence). V lost 9 bases, J lost 8 bases, and 14 bases lay in between. The CDR3, as DNA: TGTGCCAGTCTCAACGGGGGACATGAGCAGTTCTTC. Translated, it gives CASLNGGHEQFF.

CDR3 sequence reads: CASSFGGDGNQPQHF. The CDR3 DNA follows: TGTGCCAGCAGTTTCGGGGGGGACGGCAATCAGCCCCAGCATTTT. V gene TRBV27 combines with J gene TRBJ1-5; D is possibly TRBD1 (5 bases). Germline assignment: CDR1 MNHEY and CDR2 SMNVEV (reference sequence). CDR3 length: 15 amino acids. The V gene lost 3 bases and the J gene lost 2 bases, with 11 bases spanning the gap.

Many counts were recorded for this clonotype. The rearrangement uses TRBV27 and TRBJ2-7, with TRBD2 as a possible D gene (6 bases). The CDR3 covers 15 residues. Germline CDR1 reads MNHEY; CDR2 reads SMNVEV (reference sequence). The germline V and J ends were trimmed by 5 bases and 3 bases, with 17 bases remaining between them. The CDR3, as DNA: TGTGCCAGCAGTCCGACCGGTGCGGGGTTCTACGAGCAGTACTTC. It specifies CASSPTGAGFYEQYF.

This clonotype was counted ten times or more. The CDR3 is CASSGTDYNEQFF. CDR3 nucleotide sequence: TGTGCCAGCAGCGGGACGGATTACAATGAGCAGTTCTTC. The chain has TRBV9 and TRBJ2-1; D gene uncertain. The germline CDR1 and CDR2 sequences are SGDLS and YYNGEE. The CDR3 is 13 residues long. Trimming pared 3 bases from V and 4 bases from J, leaving 8 bases between. The full variable domain, with the rest looked up from reference TRBV9 and TRBJ2-1, is DSGVTQTPKHLITATGQRVTLRCSPRSGDLSVYWYQQSLDQGLQFLIQYYNGEERAKGNILERFSAQQFPDLHSELNLSSLELGDSALYFCASSGTDYNEQFFGPGTRLTVL.

This clonotype was detected ten times or more. The rearrangement links TRBV6-2 or TRBV6-3 to TRBJ2-3; TRBD1 agrees at 7 bases. This CDR3 has 16 residues. The V gene's germline CDR1 is MNHEY and CDR2 SVGEGT. The V and J ends lost 5 bases and 6 bases, in that order; junction bases with no gene match: 14. CDR3 protein: CASSAAGDRLSDTQYF. The CDR3, as DNA: TGTGCCAGCAGTGCCGCCGGGGACAGATTATCTGATACGCAGTATTTT.